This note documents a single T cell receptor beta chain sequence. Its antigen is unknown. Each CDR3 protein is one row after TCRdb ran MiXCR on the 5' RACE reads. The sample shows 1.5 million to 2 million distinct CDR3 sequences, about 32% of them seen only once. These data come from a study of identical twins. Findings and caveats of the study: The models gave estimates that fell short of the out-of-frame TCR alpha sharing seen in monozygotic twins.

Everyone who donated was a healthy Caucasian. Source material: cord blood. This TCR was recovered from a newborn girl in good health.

CDR3 sequence: CASSERWTGRAAEAFF. The DNA for the CDR3 is TGTGCCAGCAGTGAAAGGTGGACAGGCAGGGCCGCTGAAGCTTTCTTT. The rearrangement joins TRBV25-1 to TRBJ1-1; 7 positions match TRBD1. Germline-derived CDR1 and CDR2 are MGHDK and SYGVNS. The CDR3 runs 16 residues. The V segment lost 2 bases and the J segment 6 bases; nucleotides outside the gene matches: 12.